The clone carrying this TCR beta chain appeared many times. The antigen is unknown. Template switching supplied a universal primer site; unique molecular identifiers were carried on the cDNA. Each CDR3 protein gets one entry after TCRdb re-called the 5' RACE reads with MiXCR. The data contain 400,000 to 600,000 distinct CDR3 sequences, 20% to 25% of them singletons. This sample was included in a study of identical twins. Study-wide points: Partly confounded zero-insertion analyses could result from invariant MAIT and iNKT cells. The authors drew conclusions from cross-sectional statistical analysis rather than following the same donors.

The V and J ends lost 3 bases and 4 bases respectively, with 6 bases between them. The CDR3 extends over 12 amino acids. The same data also contributed to another study, on yellow fever vaccine responses in identical twins.

The sample comprised CD4+ T cells sorted from blood. The chain has TRBV12-3 or TRBV12-4 and TRBJ2-5; the D is unclear. This clonotype was obtained from a woman younger than 35 in good health. CDR3 sequence: CASSFFSETQYF. CDR3 DNA: TGTGCCAGCAGTTTCTTTTCAGAGACCCAGTACTTC.